A single sample is the source of the 12 T cell receptor beta chains below, sequenced in a study of blood T cell repertoires in COVID-19. The table came from immunoSEQ multiplex PCR; TCRdb's copy has only in-frame clones and leaves some out. The sample yields some 150,000 clones, around 87% seen once. Source material: peripheral blood. The receptors shown here come from a woman between 40 and 55 years old with acute or convalescent COVID-19.

CDR3 protein: CASSHRGLGEKLFF. DNA of the CDR3: TGTGCCAGCAGTCACAGGGGGCTGGGTGAAAAACTGTTTTTT. The chain links TRBV5-6 to TRBJ1-4; 9 bases line up with TRBD1. CDR1 is SGHDT, CDR2 YYEEEE, per germline. Trimming took 5 bases from V and 7 from J; bases not matched to a gene: 6. This CDR3 has 14 residues.

Comments on this clone: The germline gene is not matched at one end of the junction; a read error may be the cause. Other DNA sequences in the same sample also yield this CDR3. V gene TRBV19 combines with J gene TRBJ2-5, with a weak D call TRBD2 (5 bases). The CDR3 contains 15 residues. In germline, CDR1 is LNHDA, CDR2 SQIVND (reference sequence). The CDR3 here is CASSIDTRVGETQYF. The CDR3 DNA is TGTGCCAGTAGTATAGACACTAGGGTCGGCGAGACTCAGTACTTC.

The chain carries TRBV19 and TRBJ2-4, with a possible D match to TRBD2 (5 bases). This CDR3 has 14 residues. The ends were cut back, 6 bases at V and 8 bases at J, with 17 bases in the middle. The V gene's germline CDR1 is LNHDA and CDR2 SQIVND (reference sequence). The CDR3 loop is CASSQGLLGDIQYF. The CDR3, as DNA: TGTGCCAGTAGCCAAGGCCTTCTCGGGGACATTCAGTACTTC.

V is TRBV11-3 and J is TRBJ1-1; tentatively, D is TRBD1 (6 bases). This CDR3 is 15 amino acids long. Trimming took 0 bases from V and 4 from J, leaving 12 bases between them. Germline V gene data show CDR1 as SGHNT and CDR2 as YENEEA. CDR3 loop: CASSLEGGRLTEAFF. CDR3 DNA sequence: TGTGCCAGCAGCTTAGAGGGGGGGCGTCTCACTGAAGCTTTCTTT. The full variable domain, completed using reference TRBV11-3 and TRBJ1-1, is EAGVVQSPRYKIIEKKQPVAFWCNPISGHNTLYWYLQNLGQGPELLIRYENEEAVDDSQLPKDRFSAERLKGVDSTLKIQPAELGDSAVYLCASSLEGGRLTEAFFGQGTRLTVV.

The chain recombines TRBV18 with TRBJ1-2, with 7 bases identical to TRBD1. The CDR3 contains 15 residues. Germline V lookup: CDR1 KGHSH, CDR2 LQKENI. V was clipped by 3 bases and J by 0 bases; unmatched bases: 4. CDR3 loop: CASSPGTAPNYGYTF. CDR3 sequence (DNA): TGTGCCAGCTCACCTGGGACAGCTCCTAACTATGGCTACACCTTC.

The chain has TRBV7-9 and TRBJ2-3, with TRBD1 as a possible D gene (6 bases). Germline V gene lookup returns CDR1 SEHNR and CDR2 FQNEAQ (reference sequence). The CDR3 runs to 16 residues. With 5 bases removed from V and 3 bases from J, the gap between germline ends came to 18 bases. The CDR3 sequence: CASSKNSGEETDTQYF. Written as DNA, the CDR3 is TGTGCCAGCAGCAAAAACTCAGGGGAAGAAACAGATACGCAGTATTTT.

V and J are TRBV2 and TRBJ2-7, with a tentative D call TRBD1 (5 bases). Germline V gene lookup returns CDR1 SNHLY and CDR2 FYNNEI. V dropped 2 bases and J dropped 2 bases, with 13 bases sitting between them. The CDR3 totals 15 residues. This CDR3 is CASSESSGIAYEQYF. The CDR3 DNA reads as TGTGCCAGCAGTGAATCGTCAGGGATTGCCTACGAGCAGTACTTC.

V is TRBV10-2 and J is TRBJ1-6; D unresolved. CDR1 and CDR2 (germline): WSHSY, SAAADI. The CDR3 covers 13 residues. V lost 0 bases and J lost 7, with 4 bases in between. Written as DNA, the CDR3 is TGCGCCAGCAGTGAGTCGGAGAATTCACCCCTCCACTTT. Its protein is CASSESENSPLHF.

The chain uses TRBV7-8 and TRBJ1-1, with TRBD1 identical over 7 bases. This CDR3 is 16 amino acids long. The junction had 12 bases not matched to a gene; V was cut back by 8 bases and J by 0 bases. The germline V gene has CDR1 SGHVS and CDR2 FQNEAQ. The CDR3 sequence: CASQNRDSFMNTEAFF. In DNA form, the CDR3 reads TGTGCCAGCCAAAACCGGGACAGCTTTATGAACACTGAAGCTTTCTTT.

The chain recombines TRBV10-3 with TRBJ2-6, with D perhaps TRBD1 (5 bases). Trimming pared 2 bases from V and 4 bases from J, leaving 30 bases between. This CDR3 is 22 amino acids long. Germline loops: CDR1 ENHRY, CDR2 SYGVKD. CDR3 nucleotides: TGTGCCATCAGTGAGCGTGGGGTCAGGCAGGGCAGCCCCAGCCGGGGGGCCAACGTCCTGACTTTC. Residues: CAISERGVRQGSPSRGANVLTF.

This sequence joins TRBV19 and TRBJ2-2, with D tentatively TRBD1 (6 bases). This CDR3 has 16 residues. The V gene's germline CDR1 is LNHDA and CDR2 SQIVND (reference sequence). V was clipped by 7 bases and J by 4 bases, with 19 bases between them. DNA of the CDR3: TGTGCCAGTACCCAAGACCCGGGGACACGCACCGGGGAGCTGTTTTTT. It is translated as CASTQDPGTRTGELFF.

This chain connects TRBV14 to TRBJ2-1, with D uncertain. The CDR3 covers 13 residues. Trimming left V 4 bases short and J 8 bases short, with 12 bases between. Looked up from germline, CDR1 is SGHDN and CDR2 is FVKESK. In DNA, the CDR3 is TGTGCCAGCAGCCCCTCCTTATATCATGAGCAGTTCTTC. Translated, it gives CASSPSLYHEQFF. The full variable domain, in which reference TRBV14 and TRBJ2-1 provide the parts outside the CDR3, is EAGVTQFPSHSVIEKGQTVTLRCDPISGHDNLYWYRRVMGKEIKFLLHFVKESKQDESGMPNNRFLAERTGGTYSTLKVQPAELEDSGVYFCASSPSLYHEQFFGPGTRLTVL.